In this sample, the clone carrying this T cell receptor (beta chain) turned up a few times. The antigen is undetermined. The sample originates from a study of T cells in Graves' hyperthyroidism and ophthalmopathy. Findings and caveats of the study: Using 13 V-J features, a model discriminated ophthalmopathy from stable hyperthyroidism.

V trimming: 0 bases; J trimming: 9 bases; junction bases outside the gene matches: 11. This CDR3 region has 16 residues. In germline, CDR1 is SGHRS, CDR2 YFSETQ. Amplification targeted TCR beta CDR3 regions from RNA transcripts. With the HTBI primer set, the TCR CDR3 went through a first round of RT-PCR. One entry per CDR3 protein results from TCRdb running MiXCR on the multiplex PCR reads. This repertoire shows roughly 570,000 distinct CDR3 sequences, approximately 14% found once; its top ten account for under 7.5%. The clonotype comes from a woman aged 25 to 45 with Graves' hyperthyroidism. V usage is TRBV5-1 and J usage is TRBJ2-1; 8 bases match TRBD2. Sequencing was performed on blood. CDR3 residues: CASSLGNSGIVGEQFF. The CDR3 coding sequence is TGCGCCAGCAGCTTGGGAAATAGCGGGATTGTCGGTGAGCAGTTCTTC. The full variable domain, rest sourced from reference TRBV5-1 and TRBJ2-1, is KAGVTQTPRYLIKTRGQQVTLSCSPISGHRSVSWYQQTPGQGLQFLFEYFSETQRNKGNFPGRFSGRQFSNSRSEMNVSTLELGDSALYLCASSLGNSGIVGEQFFGPGTRLTVL.